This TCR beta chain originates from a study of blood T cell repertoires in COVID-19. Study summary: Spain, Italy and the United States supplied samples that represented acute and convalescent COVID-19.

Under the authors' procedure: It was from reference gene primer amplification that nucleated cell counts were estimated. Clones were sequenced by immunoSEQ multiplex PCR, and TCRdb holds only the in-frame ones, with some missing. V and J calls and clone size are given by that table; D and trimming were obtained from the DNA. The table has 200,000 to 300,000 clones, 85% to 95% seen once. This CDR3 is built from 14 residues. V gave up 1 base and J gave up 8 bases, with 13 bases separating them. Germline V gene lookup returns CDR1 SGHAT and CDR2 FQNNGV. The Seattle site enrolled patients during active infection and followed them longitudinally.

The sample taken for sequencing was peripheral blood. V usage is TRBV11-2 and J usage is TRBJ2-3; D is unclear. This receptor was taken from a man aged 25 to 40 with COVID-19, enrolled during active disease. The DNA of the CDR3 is TGTGCCAGCAGCTTAGCCCCCCAGGAAGGTACGCAGTATTTT. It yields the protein CASSLAPQEGTQYF.